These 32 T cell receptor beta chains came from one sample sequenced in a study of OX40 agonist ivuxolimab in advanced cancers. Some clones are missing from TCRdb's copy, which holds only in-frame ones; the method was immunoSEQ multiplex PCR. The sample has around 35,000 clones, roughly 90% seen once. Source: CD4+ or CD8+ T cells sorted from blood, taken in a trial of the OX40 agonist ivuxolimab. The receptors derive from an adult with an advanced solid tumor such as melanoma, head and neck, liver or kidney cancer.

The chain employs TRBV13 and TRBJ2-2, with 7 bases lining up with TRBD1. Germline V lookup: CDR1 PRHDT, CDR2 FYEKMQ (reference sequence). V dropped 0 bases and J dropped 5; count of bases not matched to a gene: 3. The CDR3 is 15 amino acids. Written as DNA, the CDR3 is TGTGCCAGCAGCTTAGGGACAGGGTTTACCGGGGAGCTGTTTTTT. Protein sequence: CASSLGTGFTGELFF.

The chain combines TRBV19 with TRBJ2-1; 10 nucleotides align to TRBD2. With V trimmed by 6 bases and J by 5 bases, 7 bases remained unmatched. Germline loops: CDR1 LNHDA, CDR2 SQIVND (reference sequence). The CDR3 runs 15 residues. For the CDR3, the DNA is TGTGCCAGTAGCCCCAGGACTAGCGGCCACAATGAGCAGTTCTTC. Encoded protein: CASSPRTSGHNEQFF.

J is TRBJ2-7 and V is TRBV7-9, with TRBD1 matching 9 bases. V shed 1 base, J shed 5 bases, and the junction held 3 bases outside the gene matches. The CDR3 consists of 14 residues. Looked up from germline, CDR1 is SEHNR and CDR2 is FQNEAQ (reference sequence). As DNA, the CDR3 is TGTGCCAGCAGCTTAGGGGACAGGGTCCACGAGCAGTACTTC. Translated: CASSLGDRVHEQYF.

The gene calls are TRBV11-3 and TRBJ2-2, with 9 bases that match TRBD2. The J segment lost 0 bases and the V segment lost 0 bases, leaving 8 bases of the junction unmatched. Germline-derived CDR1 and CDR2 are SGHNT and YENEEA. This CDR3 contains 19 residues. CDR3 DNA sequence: TGTGCCAGCAGCTTAGATGGCGGGGTAGCGGGGGCGAACACCGGGGAGCTGTTTTTT. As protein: CASSLDGGVAGANTGELFF.

As DNA, the CDR3 is TGCGCCAGCAGCCACTCATCCCGAGGCAGGGGAACCTATGGCTACACCTTC. As protein: CASSHSSRGRGTYGYTF. The chain is built from TRBV4-3 and TRBJ1-2; perhaps TRBD1 as D (6 bases). Per the germline V gene, CDR1 is LGHNA and CDR2 is YSLEER. The germline V and J ends were trimmed by 3 bases and 4 bases, with 21 bases remaining between them. The CDR3 runs to 17 residues.

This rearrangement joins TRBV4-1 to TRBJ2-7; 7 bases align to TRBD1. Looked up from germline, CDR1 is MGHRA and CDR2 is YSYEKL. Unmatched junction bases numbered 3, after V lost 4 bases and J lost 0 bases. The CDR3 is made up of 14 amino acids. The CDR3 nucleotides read TGCGCCAGCAGCCTAGGGACAGTCTCCTACGAGCAGTACTTC. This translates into CASSLGTVSYEQYF.

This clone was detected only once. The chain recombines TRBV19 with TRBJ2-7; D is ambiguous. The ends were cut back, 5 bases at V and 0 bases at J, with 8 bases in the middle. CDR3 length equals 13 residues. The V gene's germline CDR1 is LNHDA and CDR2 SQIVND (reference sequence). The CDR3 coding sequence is TGTGCCAGTAGTCAGACGGCCTCCTACGAGCAGTACTTC. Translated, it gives CASSQTASYEQYF.

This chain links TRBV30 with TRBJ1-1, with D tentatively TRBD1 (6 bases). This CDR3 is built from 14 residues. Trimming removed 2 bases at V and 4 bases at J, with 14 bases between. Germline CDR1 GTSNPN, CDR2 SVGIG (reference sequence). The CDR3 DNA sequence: TGTGCCTGGAGTTTGGGGTGGGGGGCCACTGAAGCTTTCTTT. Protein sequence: CAWSLGWGATEAFF. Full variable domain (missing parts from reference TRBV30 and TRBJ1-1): SQTIHQWPATLVQPVGSPLSLECTVEGTSNPNLYWYRQAAGRGLQLLFYSVGIGQISSEVPQNLSASRPQDRQFILSSKKLLLSDSGFYLCAWSLGWGATEAFFGQGTRLTVV.

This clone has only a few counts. The chain's CDR3 is CASSEVLGKPQHF. CDR3 coding DNA: TGTGCCAGCAGTGAAGTACTAGGGAAGCCCCAGCATTTT. The rearrangement joins TRBV6-1 to TRBJ1-5; D gene unclear. The CDR3 spans 13 residues. The ends were cut back, 1 base at V and 8 bases at J, with 9 bases in the middle. CDR1 MNHNS and CDR2 SASEGT come from the germline V gene.

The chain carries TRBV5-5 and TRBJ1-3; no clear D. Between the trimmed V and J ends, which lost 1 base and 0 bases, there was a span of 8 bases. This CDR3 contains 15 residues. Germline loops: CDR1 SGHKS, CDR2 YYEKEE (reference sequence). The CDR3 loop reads CASSLTENSGNTIYF. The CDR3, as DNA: TGTGCCAGCAGCTTGACGGAGAACTCTGGAAACACCATATATTTT.

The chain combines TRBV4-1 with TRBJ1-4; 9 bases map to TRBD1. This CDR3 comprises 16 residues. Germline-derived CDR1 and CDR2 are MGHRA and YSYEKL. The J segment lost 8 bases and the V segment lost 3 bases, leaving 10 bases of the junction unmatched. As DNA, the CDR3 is TGCGCCAGCAGCCATGTACCGGGACAGGGAAAAGAAAAACTGTTTTTT. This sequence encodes CASSHVPGQGKEKLFF.

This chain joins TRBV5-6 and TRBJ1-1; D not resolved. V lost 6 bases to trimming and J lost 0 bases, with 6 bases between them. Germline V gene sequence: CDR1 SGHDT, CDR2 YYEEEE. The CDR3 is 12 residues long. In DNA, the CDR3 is TGTGCCAGCACCTCTATGAACACTGAAGCTTTCTTT. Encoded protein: CASTSMNTEAFF.

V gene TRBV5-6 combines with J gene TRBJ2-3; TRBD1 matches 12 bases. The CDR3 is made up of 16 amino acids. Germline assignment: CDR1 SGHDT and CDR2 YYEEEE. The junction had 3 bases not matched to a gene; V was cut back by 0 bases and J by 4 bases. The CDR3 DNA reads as TGTGCCAGCAGCTTGGAAGGGACAGGGGGCGCAGATACGCAGTATTTT. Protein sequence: CASSLEGTGGADTQYF.

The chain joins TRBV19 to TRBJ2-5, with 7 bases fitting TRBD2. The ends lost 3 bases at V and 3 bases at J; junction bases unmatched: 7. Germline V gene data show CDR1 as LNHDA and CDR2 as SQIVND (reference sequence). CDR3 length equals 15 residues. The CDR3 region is CASSMIASGKETQYF. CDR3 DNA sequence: TGTGCCAGTAGTATGATTGCTAGCGGTAAAGAGACCCAGTACTTC. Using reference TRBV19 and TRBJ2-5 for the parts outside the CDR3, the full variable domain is DGGITQSPKYLFRKEGQNVTLSCEQNLNHDAMYWYRQDPGQGLRLIYYSQIVNDFQKGDIAEGYSVSREKKESFPLTVTSAQKNPTAFYLCASSMIASGKETQYFGPGTRLLVL.

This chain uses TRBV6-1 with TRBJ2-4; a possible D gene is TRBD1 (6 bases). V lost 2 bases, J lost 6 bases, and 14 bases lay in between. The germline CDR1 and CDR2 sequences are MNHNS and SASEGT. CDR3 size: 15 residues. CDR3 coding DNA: TGTGCCAGCAGTGAAAGTCGCAGGGGCGGAAACATTCAGTACTTC. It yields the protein CASSESRRGGNIQYF.

CDR3 loop: CASSIAGYGYTF. The DNA for the CDR3 is TGTGCCAGTAGTATAGCCGGCTATGGCTACACCTTC. The chain joins TRBV19 to TRBJ1-2; D gene uncertain. Trimming stripped 1 base from V and 4 bases from J, with 4 bases between. In germline, CDR1 is LNHDA, CDR2 SQIVND (reference sequence). This CDR3 comprises 12 residues.

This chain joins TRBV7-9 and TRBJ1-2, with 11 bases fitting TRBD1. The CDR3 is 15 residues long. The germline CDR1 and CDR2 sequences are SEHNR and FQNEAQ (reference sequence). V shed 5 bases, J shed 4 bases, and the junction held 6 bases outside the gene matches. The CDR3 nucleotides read TGTGCCAGCAGCACCCCGGACAGGGGGCTCTATGGCTACACCTTC. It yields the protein CASSTPDRGLYGYTF.

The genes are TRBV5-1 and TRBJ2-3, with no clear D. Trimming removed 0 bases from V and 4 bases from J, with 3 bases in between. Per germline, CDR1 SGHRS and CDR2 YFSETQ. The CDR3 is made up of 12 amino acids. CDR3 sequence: CASSLASDTQYF. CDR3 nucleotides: TGCGCCAGCAGCTTGGCATCAGATACGCAGTATTTT.

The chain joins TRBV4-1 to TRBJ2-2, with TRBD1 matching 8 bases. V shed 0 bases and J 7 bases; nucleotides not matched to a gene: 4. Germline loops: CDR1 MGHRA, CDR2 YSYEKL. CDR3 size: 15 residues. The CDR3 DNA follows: TGCGCCAGCAGCCAAGAGACAGGGGATTACGGGGAGCTGTTTTTT. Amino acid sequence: CASSQETGDYGELFF.

The DNA for the CDR3 is TGTGCCAGTAGTATAGATCCCCCGGATTTGGAGAGCTATGGCTACACCTTC. Translating gives CASSIDPPDLESYGYTF. This chain uses TRBV19 with TRBJ1-2; D gene unclear. The V end lost 0 bases, the J end lost 4 bases, and 18 bases lay between the germline ends. Per the germline V gene, CDR1 is LNHDA and CDR2 is SQIVND (reference sequence). The CDR3 runs 17 residues.

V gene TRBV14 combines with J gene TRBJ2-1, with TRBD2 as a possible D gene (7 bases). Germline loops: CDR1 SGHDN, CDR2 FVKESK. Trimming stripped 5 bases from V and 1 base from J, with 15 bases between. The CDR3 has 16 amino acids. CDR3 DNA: TGTGCCAGCAGCTTGGGGGGGGCCGAATCCTACAATGAGCAGTTCTTC. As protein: CASSLGGAESYNEQFF.

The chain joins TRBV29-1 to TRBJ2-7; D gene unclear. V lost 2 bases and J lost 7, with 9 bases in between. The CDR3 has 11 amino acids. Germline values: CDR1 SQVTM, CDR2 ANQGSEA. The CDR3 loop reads CSVERVGEQYF. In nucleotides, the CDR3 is TGCAGCGTTGAAAGGGTAGGAGAGCAGTACTTC.

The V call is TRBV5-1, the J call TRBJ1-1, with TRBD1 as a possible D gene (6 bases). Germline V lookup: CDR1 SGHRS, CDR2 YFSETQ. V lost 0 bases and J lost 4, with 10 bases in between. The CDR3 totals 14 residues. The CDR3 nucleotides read TGCGCCAGCAGCTTGGCAGGGGTGGGCACTGAAGCTTTCTTT. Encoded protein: CASSLAGVGTEAFF.

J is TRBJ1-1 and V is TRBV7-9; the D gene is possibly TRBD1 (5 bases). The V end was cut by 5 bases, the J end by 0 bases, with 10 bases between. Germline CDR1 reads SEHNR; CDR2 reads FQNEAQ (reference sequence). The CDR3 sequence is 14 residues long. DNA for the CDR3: TGTGCCAGCAGCCCGGACACTTTGAACACTGAAGCTTTCTTT. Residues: CASSPDTLNTEAFF.

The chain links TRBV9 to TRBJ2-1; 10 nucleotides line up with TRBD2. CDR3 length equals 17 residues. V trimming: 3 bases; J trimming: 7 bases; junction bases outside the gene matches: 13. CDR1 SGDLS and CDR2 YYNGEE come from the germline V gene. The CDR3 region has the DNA TGTGCCAGCAGCGCAAACTCACTAGCGGGGCGGGGGAATGAGCAGTTCTTC. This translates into CASSANSLAGRGNEQFF.

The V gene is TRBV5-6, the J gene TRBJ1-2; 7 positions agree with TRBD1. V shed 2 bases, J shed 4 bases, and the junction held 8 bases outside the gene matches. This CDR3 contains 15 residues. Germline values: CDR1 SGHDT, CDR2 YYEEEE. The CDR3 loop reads CASSFRTGSSYGYTF. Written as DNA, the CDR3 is TGTGCCAGCAGCTTCCGGACAGGTTCGTCCTATGGCTACACCTTC.

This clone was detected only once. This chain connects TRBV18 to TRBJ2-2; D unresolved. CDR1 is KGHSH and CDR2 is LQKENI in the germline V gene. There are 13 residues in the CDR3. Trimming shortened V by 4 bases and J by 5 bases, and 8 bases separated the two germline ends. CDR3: CASSQVDTGELFF. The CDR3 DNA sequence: TGTGCCAGCTCACAGGTCGATACCGGGGAGCTGTTTTTT.

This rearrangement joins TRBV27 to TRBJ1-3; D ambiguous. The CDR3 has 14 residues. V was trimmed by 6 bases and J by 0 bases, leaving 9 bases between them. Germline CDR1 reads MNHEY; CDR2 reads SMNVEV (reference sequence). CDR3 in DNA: TGTGCCAGCAGCCCCCACCTCTCTGGAAACACCATATATTTT. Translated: CASSPHLSGNTIYF.

The CDR3 region is CASSVLAGAPDTQYF. The CDR3 nucleotides are TGTGCCAGCAGCGTCTTAGCGGGGGCCCCAGATACGCAGTATTTT. This chain joins TRBV7-2 and TRBJ2-3; TRBD2 matches at 9 bases. V was pared by 5 bases and J by 4 bases, with 7 bases of the junction left unmatched. The length of the CDR3 is 15 residues. Germline CDR1 and CDR2: SGHTA and FQGNSA.

The CDR3 protein is CASSLAATGSREKLFF. In DNA, the CDR3 is TGCGCCAGCAGCTTGGCCGCTACAGGGTCCCGTGAAAAACTGTTTTTT. This chain joins TRBV5-1 and TRBJ1-4; D perhaps matches TRBD1 (6 bases). The V and J ends lost 0 bases and 7 bases respectively, with 16 bases between them. The germline V gene encodes CDR1 SGHRS and CDR2 YFSETQ. The CDR3 sequence is 16 residues long. Complete variable domain (other parts from reference TRBV5-1 and TRBJ1-4): KAGVTQTPRYLIKTRGQQVTLSCSPISGHRSVSWYQQTPGQGLQFLFEYFSETQRNKGNFPGRFSGRQFSNSRSEMNVSTLELGDSALYLCASSLAATGSREKLFFGSGTQLSVL.

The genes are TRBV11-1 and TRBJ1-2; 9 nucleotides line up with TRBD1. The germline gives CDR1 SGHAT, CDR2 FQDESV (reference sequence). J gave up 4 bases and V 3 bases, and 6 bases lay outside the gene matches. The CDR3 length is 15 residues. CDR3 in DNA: TGTGCCAGCAGCTTCGGACAGGGGATTGTCTATGGCTACACCTTC. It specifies CASSFGQGIVYGYTF.

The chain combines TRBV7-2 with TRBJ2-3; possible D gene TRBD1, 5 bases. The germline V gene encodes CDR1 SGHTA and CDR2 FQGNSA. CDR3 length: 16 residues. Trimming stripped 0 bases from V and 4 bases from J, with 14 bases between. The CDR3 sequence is CASSLAPGSDSDTQYF. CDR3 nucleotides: TGTGCCAGCAGCTTAGCGCCAGGGTCGGATTCAGATACGCAGTATTTT. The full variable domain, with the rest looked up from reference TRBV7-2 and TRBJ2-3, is GAGVSQSPSNKVTEKGKDVELRCDPISGHTALYWYRQSLGQGLEFLIYFQGNSAPDKSGLPSDRFSAERTGGSVSTLTIQRTQQEDSAVYLCASSLAPGSDSDTQYFGPGTRLTVL.